This TCR beta chain came from a study of T cell repertoires in cytomegalovirus infection. Study background: Recently identified HLA-C-restricted CMV epitopes and well-studied HLA-B-restricted CMV epitopes were used by the study. CMV infection and matching HLA type were both indicated by public TCR beta signatures. General study points: The cumulative frequency of public TCR beta families identified carriers of CMV plus the relevant HLA.

From the reads, TCRdb called clonotypes with MiXCR, one entry per CDR3 protein. The table lists approximately 910,000 distinct CDR3 sequences, 31% of them singletons. Germline values: CDR1 ENHRY, CDR2 SYGVKD. Unmatched junction bases numbered 9, after V lost 7 bases and J lost 1 base. The CDR3 has 16 residues. This clonotype occurred a few times. Its antigen is as yet unknown. The source is a human donor in good health (CMV status not recorded). Some clones in this sample may be carry-over from other donors' samples. V gene TRBV10-3 combines with J gene TRBJ2-2, with 7 bases that match TRBD2. The specimen comprised cultured CD8+ T cells from PBMCs, sampled from culture after CMV antigen stimulation. Here the CDR3 DNA reads TGTGCCATCAAGGTGTTAGGCGGGGGGAACACCGGGGAGCTGTTTTTT. Encoded protein: CAIKVLGGGNTGELFF.